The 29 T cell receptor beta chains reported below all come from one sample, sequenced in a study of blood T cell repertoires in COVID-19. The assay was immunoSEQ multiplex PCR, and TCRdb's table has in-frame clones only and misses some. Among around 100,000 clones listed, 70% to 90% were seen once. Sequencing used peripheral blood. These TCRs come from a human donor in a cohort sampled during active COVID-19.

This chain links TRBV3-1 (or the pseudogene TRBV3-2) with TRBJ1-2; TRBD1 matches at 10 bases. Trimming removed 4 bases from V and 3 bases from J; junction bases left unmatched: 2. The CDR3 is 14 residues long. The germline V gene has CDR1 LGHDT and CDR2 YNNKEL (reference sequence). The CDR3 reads CASSRTGGHYGYTF. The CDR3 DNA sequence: TGTGCCAGCAGCCGGACAGGGGGGCACTATGGCTACACCTTC.

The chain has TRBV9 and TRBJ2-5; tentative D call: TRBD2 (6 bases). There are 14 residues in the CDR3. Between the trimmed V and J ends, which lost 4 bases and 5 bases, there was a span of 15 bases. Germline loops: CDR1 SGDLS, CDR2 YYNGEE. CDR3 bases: TGTGCCAGCAGCTCCCGAACTAGCCTCGAGACCCAGTACTTC. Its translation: CASSSRTSLETQYF.

This CDR3 reads CASSTGRGQETQYF. CDR3 in DNA: TGTGCCAGTAGTACTGGAAGGGGCCAAGAGACCCAGTACTTC. The chain couples TRBV19 to TRBJ2-5; possible D gene TRBD1, 5 bases. The CDR3 loop spans 14 amino acids. Germline values: CDR1 LNHDA, CDR2 SQIVND (reference sequence). V was shortened by 4 bases and J by 1 base, with 10 bases between the two germline ends.

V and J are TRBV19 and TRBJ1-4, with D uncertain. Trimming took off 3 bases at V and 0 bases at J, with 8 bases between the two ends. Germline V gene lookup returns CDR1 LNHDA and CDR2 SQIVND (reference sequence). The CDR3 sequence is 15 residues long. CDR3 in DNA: TGTGCCAGTAGTATCGGTTTAGCAACTAATGAAAAACTGTTTTTT. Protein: CASSIGLATNEKLFF.

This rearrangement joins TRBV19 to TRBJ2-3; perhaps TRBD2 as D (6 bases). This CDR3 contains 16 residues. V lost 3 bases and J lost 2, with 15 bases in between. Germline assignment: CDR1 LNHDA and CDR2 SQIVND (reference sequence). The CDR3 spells CASSMEGRPSTDTQYF. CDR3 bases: TGTGCCAGTAGTATGGAGGGCAGACCCTCCACAGATACGCAGTATTTT.

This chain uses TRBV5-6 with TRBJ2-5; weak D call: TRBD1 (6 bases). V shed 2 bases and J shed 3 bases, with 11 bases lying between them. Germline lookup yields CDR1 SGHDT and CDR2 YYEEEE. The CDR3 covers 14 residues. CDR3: CASSFPGAEETQYF. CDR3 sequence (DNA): TGTGCCAGCAGCTTTCCAGGGGCGGAAGAGACCCAGTACTTC.

The chain's CDR3 is CASSGRKRSSYNEQFF. Here the CDR3 DNA reads TGCGCCAGCAGCGGCCGGAAGCGGAGCTCCTACAATGAGCAGTTCTTC. J is TRBJ2-1 and V is TRBV5-1, with D maybe TRBD2 (5 bases). Germline CDR1 and CDR2: SGHRS and YFSETQ. This CDR3 has 16 residues. Trimming stripped 4 bases from V and 0 bases from J, with 14 bases between.

The DNA for the CDR3 is TGTGCCAGCTCACCAGTTCCGACAGGGGGTAGCACTGAAGCTTTCTTT. Its translation: CASSPVPTGGSTEAFF. This chain links TRBV18 with TRBJ1-1, with TRBD1 matching over 9 bases. V gave up 2 bases and J gave up 4 bases; unmatched junction bases: 8. The CDR3 is 16 residues long. CDR1 is KGHSH and CDR2 is LQKENI in the germline V gene.

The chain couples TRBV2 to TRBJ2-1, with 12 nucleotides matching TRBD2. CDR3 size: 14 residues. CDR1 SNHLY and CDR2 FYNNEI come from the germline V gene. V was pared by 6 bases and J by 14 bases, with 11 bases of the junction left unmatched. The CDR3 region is CASSPLLAGGDKFF. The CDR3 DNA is TGTGCCAGCAGCCCTCTCCTAGCGGGAGGGGATAAGTTCTTC. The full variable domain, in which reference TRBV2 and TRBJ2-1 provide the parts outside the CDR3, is EPEVTQTPSHQVTQMGQEVILRCVPISNHLYFYWYRQILGQKVEFLVSFYNNEISEKSEIFDDQFSVERPDGSNFTLKIRSTKLEDSAMYFCASSPLLAGGDKFFGPGTRLTVL.

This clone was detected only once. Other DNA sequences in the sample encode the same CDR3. The CDR3 DNA reads as TGTGCCAGCAGTGGTGGACAGGGTCGATGGAGCAATCAGCCCCAGCATTTT. Translation gives CASSGGQGRWSNQPQHF. The chain employs TRBV2 and TRBJ1-5; 8 bases match TRBD1. CDR1 and CDR2 from the germline V gene are SNHLY and FYNNEI. The CDR3 totals 17 residues. V trimming: 4 bases; J trimming: 1 base; junction bases outside the gene matches: 9.

CDR3 sequence reads: CASRRQLSNTEAFF. CDR3 DNA: TGTGCCAGCAGAAGACAGCTATCGAACACTGAAGCTTTCTTT. The chain carries TRBV6-5 and TRBJ1-1, with D possibly TRBD1 on 5 matching bases. Trimming took 6 bases from V and 1 from J, leaving 12 bases between them. CDR3 length equals 14 residues. Germline V CDR1 and CDR2: MNHEY, SVGAGI.

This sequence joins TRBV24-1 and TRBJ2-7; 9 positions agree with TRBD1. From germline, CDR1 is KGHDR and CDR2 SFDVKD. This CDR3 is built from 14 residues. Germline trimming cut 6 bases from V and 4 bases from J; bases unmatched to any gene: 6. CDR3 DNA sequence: TGTGCCACCAGTCCGGGACAGGGCTTGTACGAGCAGTACTTC. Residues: CATSPGQGLYEQYF.

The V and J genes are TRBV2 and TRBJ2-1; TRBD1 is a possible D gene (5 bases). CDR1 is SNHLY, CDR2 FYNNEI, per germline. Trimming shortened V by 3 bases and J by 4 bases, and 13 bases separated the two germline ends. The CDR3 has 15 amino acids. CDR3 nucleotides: TGTGCCAGCAGTGAGTCGGCAGGGTGGTACAATGAGCAGTTCTTC. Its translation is CASSESAGWYNEQFF. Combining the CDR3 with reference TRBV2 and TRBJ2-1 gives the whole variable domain EPEVTQTPSHQVTQMGQEVILRCVPISNHLYFYWYRQILGQKVEFLVSFYNNEISEKSEIFDDQFSVERPDGSNFTLKIRSTKLEDSAMYFCASSESAGWYNEQFFGPGTRLTVL.

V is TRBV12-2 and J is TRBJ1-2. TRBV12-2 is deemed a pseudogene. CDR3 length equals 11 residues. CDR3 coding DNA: TGTGCAAGTCGAGCGGGGGATGGCTACACCTTC. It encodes CASRAGDGYTF.

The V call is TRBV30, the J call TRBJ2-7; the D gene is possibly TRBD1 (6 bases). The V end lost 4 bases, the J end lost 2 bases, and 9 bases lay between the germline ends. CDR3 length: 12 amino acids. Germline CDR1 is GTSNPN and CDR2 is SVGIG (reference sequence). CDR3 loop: CAWNRDTYEQYF. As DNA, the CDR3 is TGTGCCTGGAACCGGGACACCTACGAGCAGTACTTC.

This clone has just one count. The CDR3 DNA reads TGCGCCAGCAGCTTGGGCTCAGGGTCTCTCGGTGGCTACACCTTC. Translating it yields CASSLGSGSLGGYTF. The rearrangement uses TRBV5-1 and TRBJ1-2; TRBD1 might be the D (5 bases). With 0 bases removed from V and 7 bases from J, the gap between germline ends came to 16 bases. The germline CDR1 and CDR2 sequences are SGHRS and YFSETQ. CDR3 size: 15 residues.

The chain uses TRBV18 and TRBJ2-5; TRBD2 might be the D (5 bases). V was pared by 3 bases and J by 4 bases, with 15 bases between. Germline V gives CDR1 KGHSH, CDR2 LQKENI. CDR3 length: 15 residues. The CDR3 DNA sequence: TGTGCCAGCTCACCCTCCCCTAGCCCGGGAGAGACCCAGTACTTC. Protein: CASSPSPSPGETQYF. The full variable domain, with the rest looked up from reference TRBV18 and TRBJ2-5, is NAGVMQNPRHLVRRRGQEARLRCSPMKGHSHVYWYRQLPEEGLKFMVYLQKENIIDESGMPKERFSAEFPKEGPSILRIQQVVRGDSAAYFCASSPSPSPGETQYFGPGTRLLVL.

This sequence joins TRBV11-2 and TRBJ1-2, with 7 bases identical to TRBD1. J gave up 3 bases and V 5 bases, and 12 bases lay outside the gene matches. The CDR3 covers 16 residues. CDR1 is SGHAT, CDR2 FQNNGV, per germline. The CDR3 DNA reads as TGTGCCAGCAGCGTTGGACAGGTCACTACGTACTATGGCTACACCTTC. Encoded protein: CASSVGQVTTYYGYTF.

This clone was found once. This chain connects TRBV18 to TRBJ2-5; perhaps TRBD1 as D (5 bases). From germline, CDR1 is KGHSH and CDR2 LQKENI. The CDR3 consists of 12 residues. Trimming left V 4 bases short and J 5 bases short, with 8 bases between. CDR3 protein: CASSLGAETQYF. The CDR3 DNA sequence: TGTGCCAGCTCACTAGGGGCGGAGACCCAGTACTTC.

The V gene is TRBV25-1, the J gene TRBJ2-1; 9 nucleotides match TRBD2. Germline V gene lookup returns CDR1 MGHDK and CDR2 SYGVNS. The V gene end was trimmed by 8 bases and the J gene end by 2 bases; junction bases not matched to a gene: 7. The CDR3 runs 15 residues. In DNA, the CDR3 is TGTGCCAGCGGGCTAGCGGGAATTCCCTACAATGAGCAGTTCTTC. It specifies CASGLAGIPYNEQFF.

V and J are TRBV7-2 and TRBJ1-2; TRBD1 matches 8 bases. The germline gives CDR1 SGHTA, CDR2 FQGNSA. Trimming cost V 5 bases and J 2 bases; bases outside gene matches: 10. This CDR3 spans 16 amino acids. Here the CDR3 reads CASSPDRGPRNYGYTF. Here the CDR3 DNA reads TGTGCCAGCAGCCCCGACAGGGGCCCACGGAACTATGGCTACACCTTC.

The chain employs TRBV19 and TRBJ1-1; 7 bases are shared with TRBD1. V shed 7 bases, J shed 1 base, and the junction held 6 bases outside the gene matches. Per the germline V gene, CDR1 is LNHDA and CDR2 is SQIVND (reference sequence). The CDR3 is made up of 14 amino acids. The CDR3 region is CASTTGTANTEAFF. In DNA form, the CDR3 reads TGTGCCAGTACCACCGGGACAGCGAACACTGAAGCTTTCTTT.

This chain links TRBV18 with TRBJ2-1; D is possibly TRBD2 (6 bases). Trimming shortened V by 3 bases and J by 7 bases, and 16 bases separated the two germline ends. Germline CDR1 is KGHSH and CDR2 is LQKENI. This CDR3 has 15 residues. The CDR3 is CASSPRQGGGNEQFF. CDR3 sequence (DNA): TGTGCCAGCTCACCTCGGCAGGGTGGGGGGAATGAGCAGTTCTTC.

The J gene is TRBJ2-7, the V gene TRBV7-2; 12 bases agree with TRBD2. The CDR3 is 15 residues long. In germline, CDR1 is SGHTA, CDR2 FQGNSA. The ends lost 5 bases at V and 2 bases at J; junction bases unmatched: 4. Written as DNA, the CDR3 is TGTGCCAGCAGCCCCCGGACTAGCGGGACCTACGAGCAGTACTTC. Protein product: CASSPRTSGTYEQYF.

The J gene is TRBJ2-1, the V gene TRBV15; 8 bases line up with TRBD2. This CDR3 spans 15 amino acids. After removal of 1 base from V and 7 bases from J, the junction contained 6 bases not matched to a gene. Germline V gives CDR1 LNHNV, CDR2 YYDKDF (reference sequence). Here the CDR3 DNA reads TGTGCCACCAGCAGAGGGGGTAGCGGGAATAATGAGCAGTTCTTC. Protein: CATSRGGSGNNEQFF.

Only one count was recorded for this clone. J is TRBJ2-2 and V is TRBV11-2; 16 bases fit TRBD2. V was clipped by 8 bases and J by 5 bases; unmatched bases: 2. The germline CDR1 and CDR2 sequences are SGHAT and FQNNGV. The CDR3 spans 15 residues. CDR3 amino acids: CASGGLAGGTGELFF. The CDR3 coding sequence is TGTGCCAGCGGGGGACTAGCGGGAGGGACCGGGGAGCTGTTTTTT.

CDR3 in DNA: TGTGCCATCAGTGAGCCGGGGAGGACAGATACGCAGTATTTT. It is translated as CAISEPGRTDTQYF. The gene calls are TRBV10-3 and TRBJ2-3; the D gene is possibly TRBD2 (6 bases). There are 14 residues in the CDR3. The ends were cut back, 2 bases at V and 3 bases at J, with 9 bases in the middle. CDR1 ENHRY and CDR2 SYGVKD come from the germline V gene.

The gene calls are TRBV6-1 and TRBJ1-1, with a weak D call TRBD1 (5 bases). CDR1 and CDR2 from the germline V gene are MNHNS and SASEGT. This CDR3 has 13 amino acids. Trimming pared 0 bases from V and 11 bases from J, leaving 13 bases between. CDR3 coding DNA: TGTGCCAGCAGTGAAGCGCTGCGGGACCCCGCTTTCTTT. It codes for CASSEALRDPAFF.

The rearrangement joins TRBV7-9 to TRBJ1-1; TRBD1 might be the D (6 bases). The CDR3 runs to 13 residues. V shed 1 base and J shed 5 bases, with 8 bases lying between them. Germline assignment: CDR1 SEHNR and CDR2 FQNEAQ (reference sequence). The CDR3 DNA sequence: TGTGCCAGCAGCTTAGAGAGGGGGACTGAAGCTTTCTTT. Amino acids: CASSLERGTEAFF. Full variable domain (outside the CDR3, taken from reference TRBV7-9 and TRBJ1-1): DTGVSQNPRHKITKRGQNVTFRCDPISEHNRLYWYRQTLGQGPEFLTYFQNEAQLEKSRLLSDRFSAERPKGSFSTLEIQRTEQGDSAMYLCASSLERGTEAFFGQGTRLTVV.